A single sample is the source of the 3 T cell receptor beta chains below, sequenced in a study of T cell responses to AZD1222 COVID-19 vaccine. This table comes from immunoSEQ multiplex PCR, and its TCRdb copy is limited to in-frame clones, with some not included. This table has fewer than 95,000 clones, 80% to 90% appearing once. Source: peripheral blood, taken on day 0 of AZD1222 vaccination. These TCRs come from an adult in good health.

V and J are TRBV6-6 and TRBJ1-5; no definite D call. V was cut by 1 base and J by 4 bases, with 8 bases left in between. The CDR3 is 14 amino acids. CDR1 is MNHNY, CDR2 SVGAGI, per germline (reference sequence). The CDR3 is CASSYWPTNQPQHF. CDR3 nucleotide sequence: TGTGCCAGCAGTTACTGGCCGACGAATCAGCCCCAGCATTTT.

The genes are TRBV23-1 and TRBJ1-2, with D unresolved. TRBV23-1 is identified as an open reading frame with a role that is uncertain. There are 17 residues in the CDR3. V lost 6 bases and J 4 bases, leaving 24 bases between the germline ends. The CDR3: CASRAPSPLTFFYGYTF. The CDR3 nucleotides are TGCGCCAGCAGGGCCCCCAGCCCCCTAACCTTTTTCTATGGCTACACCTTC.

The V gene is TRBV14, the J gene TRBJ2-3; unclear D gene. Germline assignment: CDR1 SGHDN and CDR2 FVKESK. Trimming pared 0 bases from V and 5 bases from J, leaving 12 bases between. CDR3 length equals 15 residues. CDR3 residues: CASSQDVYAGDTQYF. In DNA form, the CDR3 reads TGTGCCAGCAGCCAAGATGTCTACGCCGGAGATACGCAGTATTTT.